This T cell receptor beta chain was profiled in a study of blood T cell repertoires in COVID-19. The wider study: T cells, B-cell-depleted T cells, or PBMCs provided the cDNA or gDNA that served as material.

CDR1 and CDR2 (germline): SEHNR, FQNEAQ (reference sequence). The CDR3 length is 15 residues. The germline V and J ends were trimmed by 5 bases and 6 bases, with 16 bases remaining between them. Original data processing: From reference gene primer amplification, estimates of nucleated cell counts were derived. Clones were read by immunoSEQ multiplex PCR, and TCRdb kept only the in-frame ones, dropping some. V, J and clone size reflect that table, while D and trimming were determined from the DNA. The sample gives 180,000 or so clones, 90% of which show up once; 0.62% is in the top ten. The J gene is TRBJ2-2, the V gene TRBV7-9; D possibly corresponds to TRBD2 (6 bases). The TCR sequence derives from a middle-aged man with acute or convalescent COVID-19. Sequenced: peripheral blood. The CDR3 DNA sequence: TGTGCCAGCAGCCGTGTTAGGGAGGTTGCCGGGGAGCTGTTTTTT. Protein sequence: CASSRVREVAGELFF.